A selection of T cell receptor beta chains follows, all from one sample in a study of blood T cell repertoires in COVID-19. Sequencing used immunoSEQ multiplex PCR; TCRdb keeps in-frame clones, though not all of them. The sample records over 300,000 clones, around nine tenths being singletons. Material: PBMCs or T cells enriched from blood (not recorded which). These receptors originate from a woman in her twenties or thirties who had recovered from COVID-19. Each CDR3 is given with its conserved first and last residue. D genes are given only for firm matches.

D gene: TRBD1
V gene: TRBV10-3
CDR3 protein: CATTGDYNSPLHF

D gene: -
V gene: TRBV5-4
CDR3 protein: CASSSLGQPTYEQYF

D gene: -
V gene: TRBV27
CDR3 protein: CASSLTWKDEQYF

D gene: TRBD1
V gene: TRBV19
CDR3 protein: CASRDRGAATNEKLFF

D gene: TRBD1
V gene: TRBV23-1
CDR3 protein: CASSQIPLLKDRGLPEAFF

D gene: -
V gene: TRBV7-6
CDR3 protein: CASSPKGAPTEAFF

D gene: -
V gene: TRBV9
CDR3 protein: CASGGTASGNTIYF

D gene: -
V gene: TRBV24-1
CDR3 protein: CATSDGQAGVHGYTF

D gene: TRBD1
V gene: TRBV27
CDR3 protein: CASSLGTGPEIYGYTF

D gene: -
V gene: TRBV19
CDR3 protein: CASSIDLGGTMNTEAFF

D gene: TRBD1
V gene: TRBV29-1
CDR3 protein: CSVERQGTDTEAFF

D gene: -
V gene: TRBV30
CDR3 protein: CAWSPSWAGLNYGYTF

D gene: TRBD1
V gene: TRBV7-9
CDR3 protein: CASSLDRGTNTEAFF

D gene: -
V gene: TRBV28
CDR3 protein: CASSEDRWGGYTF

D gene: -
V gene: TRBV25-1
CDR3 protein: CASSETLPGPGVNSPLHF

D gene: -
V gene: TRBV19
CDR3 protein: CASSPAGTGGYGYTF

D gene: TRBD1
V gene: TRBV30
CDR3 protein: CAWGTGGDPIYF

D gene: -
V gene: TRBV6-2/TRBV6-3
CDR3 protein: CASSYREYNSPLHF

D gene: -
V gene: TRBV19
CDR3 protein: CASSIDRGTEAFF

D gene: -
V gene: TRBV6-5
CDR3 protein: CASSYTQGQPQHF

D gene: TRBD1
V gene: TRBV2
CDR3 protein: CATVPPERTGAHF

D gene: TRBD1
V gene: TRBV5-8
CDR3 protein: CASSPEGQGRPGYTF

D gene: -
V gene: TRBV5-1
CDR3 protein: CASSLVDSGYGYTF

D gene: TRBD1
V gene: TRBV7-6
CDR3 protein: CASSPGQGVNYGYTF

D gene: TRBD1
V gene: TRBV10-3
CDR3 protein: CATGTVEGEAFF

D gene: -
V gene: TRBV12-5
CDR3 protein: CASGLTGLRGNTEAFF

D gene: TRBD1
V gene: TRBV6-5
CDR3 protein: CASTLRGQANEQYF

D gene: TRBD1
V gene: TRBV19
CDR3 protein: CASSPGQRILNTEAFF

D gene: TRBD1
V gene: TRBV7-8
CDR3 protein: CASSLAVGRGNYGYTF

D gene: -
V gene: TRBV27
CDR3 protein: CASSFLDRINQPQHF

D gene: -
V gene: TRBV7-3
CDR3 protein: CASSPPGPRHGYTF

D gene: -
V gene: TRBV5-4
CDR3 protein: CASSLRGYEQYF

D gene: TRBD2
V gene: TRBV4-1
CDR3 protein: CASSRTSGGTQETQYF

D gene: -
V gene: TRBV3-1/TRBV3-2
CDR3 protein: CASSQAGGNPEAFF

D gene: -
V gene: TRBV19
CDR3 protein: CASSPHLGAESESGNTIYF

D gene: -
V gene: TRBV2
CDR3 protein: CASRKASAGTDTQYF

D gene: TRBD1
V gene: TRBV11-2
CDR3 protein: CASSLTNRGLTEAFF

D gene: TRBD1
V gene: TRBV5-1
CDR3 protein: CASSATRGARGNTIYF

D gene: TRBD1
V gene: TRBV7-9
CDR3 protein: CASSGTGGAWEAFF

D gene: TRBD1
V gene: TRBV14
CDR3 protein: CASSPRQGRSGANVLTF

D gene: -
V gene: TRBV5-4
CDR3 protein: CASSSVAGSTDTQYF

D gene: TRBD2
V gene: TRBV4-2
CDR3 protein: CASSQEWAGVKETQYF

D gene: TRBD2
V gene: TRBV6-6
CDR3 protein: CASSRSRGAGKAYNEQFF

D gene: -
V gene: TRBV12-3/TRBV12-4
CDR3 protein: CASRRTAHYEQYF

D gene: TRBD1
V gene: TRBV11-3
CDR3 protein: CASSPLGGQDRANYGYTF

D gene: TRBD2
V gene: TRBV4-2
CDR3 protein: CASSQDRLAGSTDTQYF

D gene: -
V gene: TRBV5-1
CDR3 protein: CASSSGDVDGYTF

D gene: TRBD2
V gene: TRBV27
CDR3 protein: CASTLAGGRYNEQFF

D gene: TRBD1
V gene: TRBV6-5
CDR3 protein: CASQPGQNYGYTF

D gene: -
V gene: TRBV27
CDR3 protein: CASSSQGSGNEQFF